A selection of T cell receptor beta chains follows, all from one sample in a study of identical twins. TCRdb reanalysed the 5' RACE reads using MiXCR and keeps one entry per CDR3 protein. This table holds about 330,000 distinct CDR3 sequences, about 12% found once. These data also formed part of another study, on yellow fever vaccine responses in identical twins.

Sequenced: CD8+ T cells sorted from blood. The receptors here all came from a woman aged 18-29 years in good health. Both conserved end residues are part of each CDR3. D genes are given only for firm matches. The size field is filled for only some rows; it gives once, few, many or a size class.

j_gene: TRBJ2-1; d_gene: TRBD2; abundance: .; v_gene: TRBV20-1; CDR3nt: TGCAGTGCTAGGACTAGCGGGGGCTATGAGCAGTTCTTC; CDR3aa: CSARTSGGYEQFF
j_gene: TRBJ1-6; d_gene: .; abundance: few; v_gene: TRBV14; CDR3nt: TGTGCCAGCAGCCAAGTAAATTCACCCCTCCACTTT; CDR3aa: CASSQVNSPLHF
j_gene: TRBJ2-3; d_gene: .; abundance: .; v_gene: TRBV6-5; CDR3nt: TGTGCCAGCAGTTGGAGACTAGAAGGGGATACGCAGTATTTT; CDR3aa: CASSWRLEGDTQYF
j_gene: TRBJ1-3; d_gene: .; abundance: many; v_gene: TRBV15; CDR3nt: TGTGCCACCAGCAGAGTGGCCTACTCTGGAAACACCATATATTTT; CDR3aa: CATSRVAYSGNTIYF
j_gene: TRBJ2-1; d_gene: .; abundance: few; v_gene: TRBV10-3; CDR3nt: TGTGCCATCAGTGAGTCGGGGGCAGGGTACAATGAGCAGTTCTTC; CDR3aa: CAISESGAGYNEQFF
j_gene: TRBJ2-3; d_gene: TRBD1; abundance: many; v_gene: TRBV27; CDR3nt: TGTGCCAGCAGTACAGGGGTTGGCACAGATACGCAGTATTTT; CDR3aa: CASSTGVGTDTQYF
j_gene: TRBJ2-1; d_gene: TRBD2; abundance: .; v_gene: TRBV5-6; CDR3nt: TGTGCCAGCAGCCCATCTAGCGGGAGCTCCTACAATGAGCAGTTCTTC; CDR3aa: CASSPSSGSSYNEQFF
j_gene: TRBJ2-7; d_gene: TRBD2; abundance: .; v_gene: TRBV28; CDR3nt: TGTGCCAGCAGTTTTGGCTTGCCCGGGACTAGCTCTTCCGAGCAGTACTTC; CDR3aa: CASSFGLPGTSSSEQYF
j_gene: TRBJ2-1; d_gene: TRBD2; abundance: few; v_gene: TRBV28; CDR3nt: TGTGCCAGCGTAAGCAGCGGGGGGTACAATGAGCAGTTCTTC; CDR3aa: CASVSSGGYNEQFF
j_gene: TRBJ2-1; d_gene: .; abundance: few; v_gene: TRBV2; CDR3nt: TGTGCCACCCCTCGGCAGGATTTAATTAACAATGAGCAGTTCTTC; CDR3aa: CATPRQDLINNEQFF
j_gene: TRBJ2-3; d_gene: TRBD1; abundance: .; v_gene: TRBV28; CDR3nt: TGTGCCAGCAGGGGCCGTTGGACAGGGGAAGCAGATACGCAGTATTTT; CDR3aa: CASRGRWTGEADTQYF
j_gene: TRBJ2-7; d_gene: TRBD2; abundance: .; v_gene: TRBV28; CDR3nt: TGTGCCAGCAGTAGTCTGTATAGCGGGAGTCAATCCGAGCAGTACTTC; CDR3aa: CASSSLYSGSQSEQYF
j_gene: TRBJ2-2; d_gene: TRBD2; abundance: many; v_gene: TRBV6-5; CDR3nt: TGTGCCAGCAGTTACGGGGGACTAGCGGGAGCCGCCGGGGAGCTGTTTTTT; CDR3aa: CASSYGGLAGAAGELFF
j_gene: TRBJ2-1; d_gene: .; abundance: many; v_gene: TRBV12-3/TRBV12-4; CDR3nt: TGTGCCAGCAGTTCGGGGGATGATGAGCAGTTCTTC; CDR3aa: CASSSGDDEQFF
j_gene: TRBJ2-1; d_gene: TRBD2; abundance: .; v_gene: TRBV7-3; CDR3nt: TGTGCCAGCAGCCCCGGGGGGGGCAGGACTTACAATGAGCAGTTCTTC; CDR3aa: CASSPGGGRTYNEQFF
j_gene: TRBJ2-7; d_gene: .; abundance: few; v_gene: TRBV29-1; CDR3nt: TGCAGCGTTGAAACCGCCTCCGGGACGCAGGCCTACGAGCAGTACTTC; CDR3aa: CSVETASGTQAYEQYF
j_gene: TRBJ2-5; d_gene: .; abundance: .; v_gene: TRBV29-1; CDR3nt: TGCAGCGTTGAAGATCGGGCACTCCAAGAGACCCAGTACTTC; CDR3aa: CSVEDRALQETQYF
j_gene: TRBJ2-3; d_gene: TRBD1; abundance: .; v_gene: TRBV4-1; CDR3nt: TGCGCCAGCAGCCGGGGACAGGGCACAGATACGCAGTATTTT; CDR3aa: CASSRGQGTDTQYF
j_gene: TRBJ2-2; d_gene: TRBD2; abundance: .; v_gene: TRBV3-1; CDR3nt: TGTGCCAGCAGCCAAGTCCAGCGGGAGGGCACCGGGGAGCTGTTTTTT; CDR3aa: CASSQVQREGTGELFF
j_gene: TRBJ2-1; d_gene: TRBD2; abundance: once; v_gene: TRBV6-1; CDR3nt: TGTGCCAGCAGTGAAGGAGCGGGAGGTATATACAATGAGCAGTTCTTC; CDR3aa: CASSEGAGGIYNEQFF
j_gene: TRBJ2-7; d_gene: .; abundance: many; v_gene: TRBV6-1; CDR3nt: TGTGCCAGCAGTGAAGCGCTTGCAGAAGCCTACGAGCAGTACTTC; CDR3aa: CASSEALAEAYEQYF
j_gene: TRBJ1-1; d_gene: .; abundance: .; v_gene: TRBV5-8; CDR3nt: TGTGCCAGCGGTGTTACAGTGACTGAAGCTTTCTTT; CDR3aa: CASGVTVTEAFF
j_gene: TRBJ1-1; d_gene: .; abundance: few; v_gene: TRBV27; CDR3nt: TGTGCCAGCAGTTTCGCGGAGAACACTGAAGCTTTCTTT; CDR3aa: CASSFAENTEAFF
j_gene: TRBJ2-5; d_gene: .; abundance: many; v_gene: TRBV3-1; CDR3nt: TGTGCCAGCAGCCAAAACCCGACAGGTCAAGAGACCCAGTACTTC; CDR3aa: CASSQNPTGQETQYF
j_gene: TRBJ2-1; d_gene: .; abundance: .; v_gene: TRBV20-1; CDR3nt: TGCAGTGCTGAAAAGCAGACTATCAATGAGCAGTTCTTC; CDR3aa: CSAEKQTINEQFF
j_gene: TRBJ2-5; d_gene: TRBD1; abundance: .; v_gene: TRBV15; CDR3nt: TGTGCCACCAGCTGGGACAGACAAGAGACCCAGTACTTC; CDR3aa: CATSWDRQETQYF
j_gene: TRBJ1-1; d_gene: .; abundance: many; v_gene: TRBV12-3/TRBV12-4; CDR3nt: TGTGCCAGCAGTAACCCGGACACGGGACCGGAGACTGAAGCTTTCTTT; CDR3aa: CASSNPDTGPETEAFF
j_gene: TRBJ1-6; d_gene: TRBD1; abundance: many; v_gene: TRBV3-1; CDR3nt: TGTGCCAGCAGCCAGGGACAGGGGGCTAATTCACCCCTCCACTTT; CDR3aa: CASSQGQGANSPLHF
j_gene: TRBJ2-1; d_gene: .; abundance: .; v_gene: TRBV2; CDR3nt: TGTGCCAGCAGACTAGGTTACAATGAGCAGTTCTTC; CDR3aa: CASRLGYNEQFF
j_gene: TRBJ1-1; d_gene: .; abundance: few; v_gene: TRBV7-9; CDR3nt: TGTGCCACTGAGATTAGGGGGAACACTGAAGCTTTCTTT; CDR3aa: CATEIRGNTEAFF
j_gene: TRBJ2-7; d_gene: TRBD2; abundance: .; v_gene: TRBV3-1; CDR3nt: TGTGCCAGCAGCCAAGATCCAGCGGGAACGTCCTACGAGCAGTACTTC; CDR3aa: CASSQDPAGTSYEQYF
j_gene: TRBJ2-1; d_gene: TRBD2; abundance: few; v_gene: TRBV6-5; CDR3nt: TGTGCCAGCAGTTACTCGAACAGCGGGGGGGTGGATGAGCAGTTCTTC; CDR3aa: CASSYSNSGGVDEQFF
j_gene: TRBJ2-7; d_gene: .; abundance: .; v_gene: TRBV29-1; CDR3nt: TGCAGCGCCAAAACGACAGGTCCTCCCTACGAGCAGTACTTC; CDR3aa: CSAKTTGPPYEQYF
j_gene: TRBJ2-7; d_gene: .; abundance: .; v_gene: TRBV21-1; CDR3nt: TGTGCCAGCCCCAAAGGAGAGGGGGCGATCTACGAGCAGTACTTC; CDR3aa: CASPKGEGAIYEQYF
j_gene: TRBJ2-3; d_gene: .; abundance: many; v_gene: TRBV11-2; CDR3nt: TGTGCCAGCAGCTTAGGGGACACCCTTAGCACAGATACGCAGTATTTT; CDR3aa: CASSLGDTLSTDTQYF
j_gene: TRBJ2-1; d_gene: .; abundance: .; v_gene: TRBV4-2; CDR3nt: TGTGCCAGCAGCCAAGAATCCAGCGGTTCATACAATGAGCAGTTCTTC; CDR3aa: CASSQESSGSYNEQFF
j_gene: TRBJ2-1; d_gene: .; abundance: .; v_gene: TRBV7-3; CDR3nt: TGTGCCAGCAGCTTGGACTCCAGCTCCCACAATGAGCAGTTCTTC; CDR3aa: CASSLDSSSHNEQFF
j_gene: TRBJ2-7; d_gene: TRBD2; abundance: .; v_gene: TRBV12-3/TRBV12-4; CDR3nt: TGTGCCAGCAGTTTTTGGGGACTAGCGACGCACGAGCAGTACTTC; CDR3aa: CASSFWGLATHEQYF
j_gene: TRBJ2-5; d_gene: TRBD2; abundance: .; v_gene: TRBV12-3/TRBV12-4; CDR3nt: TGTGCCAGCAGTCCACTAGCGGGGGGTCAGTTCGAGACCCAGTACTTC; CDR3aa: CASSPLAGGQFETQYF
j_gene: TRBJ2-1; d_gene: .; abundance: many; v_gene: TRBV9; CDR3nt: TGTGCCAGCAGCCCCCGCTCCGGGACTCCTTCCTACAATGAGCAGTTCTTC; CDR3aa: CASSPRSGTPSYNEQFF
j_gene: TRBJ1-1; d_gene: .; abundance: few; v_gene: TRBV6-5; CDR3nt: TGTGCCAGCAGTTACCGGGACACGTTTTTGGGCGAGGTGGAAGCTTTCTTT; CDR3aa: CASSYRDTFLGEVEAFF
j_gene: TRBJ1-1; d_gene: .; abundance: .; v_gene: TRBV12-3/TRBV12-4; CDR3nt: TGTGCCAGCAGTCCACTGAACACTGAAGCTTTCTTT; CDR3aa: CASSPLNTEAFF
j_gene: TRBJ2-1; d_gene: TRBD2; abundance: .; v_gene: TRBV27; CDR3nt: TGTGCCAGCAGTTTTGTAGCGGGTAGCTCCTACAATGAGCAGTTCTTC; CDR3aa: CASSFVAGSSYNEQFF
j_gene: TRBJ1-1; d_gene: TRBD1; abundance: many; v_gene: TRBV5-6; CDR3nt: TGTGCCAGCAGCTGGGACAGGATGAACACTGAAGCTTTCTTT; CDR3aa: CASSWDRMNTEAFF
j_gene: TRBJ2-3; d_gene: .; abundance: many; v_gene: TRBV5-1; CDR3nt: TGCGCCAGCAGCTTGGATCGGCCGCGCACAGATACGCAGTATTTT; CDR3aa: CASSLDRPRTDTQYF
j_gene: TRBJ2-2; d_gene: .; abundance: many; v_gene: TRBV15; CDR3nt: TGTGCCACCAGCAGCAACACCGGGGAGCTGTTTTTT; CDR3aa: CATSSNTGELFF
j_gene: TRBJ2-1; d_gene: TRBD2; abundance: .; v_gene: TRBV9; CDR3nt: TGTGCCAGCAGTGAACTAGCGGTGGGGGATAGCTCCTACAATGAGCAGTTCTTC; CDR3aa: CASSELAVGDSSYNEQFF
j_gene: TRBJ2-7; d_gene: TRBD2; abundance: few; v_gene: TRBV12-3/TRBV12-4; CDR3nt: TGTGCCAGCAGCGTGACTAGCGGGAGCTACGAGCAGTACTTC; CDR3aa: CASSVTSGSYEQYF
j_gene: TRBJ2-3; d_gene: .; abundance: .; v_gene: TRBV24-1; CDR3nt: TGTGCCACCAGTGATTTTGGCCAGATCTCTAGCACAGATACGCAGTATTTT; CDR3aa: CATSDFGQISSTDTQYF
j_gene: TRBJ2-7; d_gene: TRBD2; abundance: .; v_gene: TRBV6-5; CDR3nt: TGTGCCAGCAGTTACTCCCCCACGGGCGGGAGAAACGAGCAGTACTTC; CDR3aa: CASSYSPTGGRNEQYF
j_gene: TRBJ1-1; d_gene: .; abundance: .; v_gene: TRBV12-3/TRBV12-4; CDR3nt: TGTGCCAGCAGTTTCAGTACGGGCACTGAAGCTTTCTTT; CDR3aa: CASSFSTGTEAFF
j_gene: TRBJ1-1; d_gene: TRBD1; abundance: .; v_gene: TRBV10-3; CDR3nt: TGTGCCATCAGTGACAGTTGGACAGGGGAAGCTTTCTTT; CDR3aa: CAISDSWTGEAFF
j_gene: TRBJ2-3; d_gene: .; abundance: .; v_gene: TRBV15; CDR3nt: TGTGCCACCAGCTACGAATGGGGGGGGGCCGTAGATACGCAGTATTTT; CDR3aa: CATSYEWGGAVDTQYF
j_gene: TRBJ2-3; d_gene: .; abundance: few; v_gene: TRBV5-4; CDR3nt: TGTGCCAGCAGCTTTCCAAAGGCCATAGACAGGCCTGGGACAGATACGCAGTATTTT; CDR3aa: CASSFPKAIDRPGTDTQYF
j_gene: TRBJ2-1; d_gene: .; abundance: few; v_gene: TRBV20-1; CDR3nt: TGCAGTGCTAGAGTTAGCGCAAGCTCCTACAATGAGCAGTTCTTC; CDR3aa: CSARVSASSYNEQFF
j_gene: TRBJ2-1; d_gene: .; abundance: few; v_gene: TRBV7-6; CDR3nt: TGTGCCAGCAGCCGGACGGGGAGCTCCTACAATGAGCAGTTCTTC; CDR3aa: CASSRTGSSYNEQFF
j_gene: TRBJ2-1; d_gene: TRBD1; abundance: few; v_gene: TRBV4-1; CDR3nt: TGCGCCAGCAGCCAAGGGACAGGGGTGGTGTTCAATGAGCAGTTCTTC; CDR3aa: CASSQGTGVVFNEQFF
j_gene: TRBJ1-1; d_gene: .; abundance: .; v_gene: TRBV20-1; CDR3nt: TGCAGTGCTAGAGATCAGGGGCAGGTTAACACTGAAGCTTTCTTT; CDR3aa: CSARDQGQVNTEAFF
j_gene: TRBJ1-6; d_gene: .; abundance: .; v_gene: TRBV2; CDR3nt: TGTGCCAGCAGTGAATCTCACCTAACCGGAACTAATTCACCCCTCCACTTT; CDR3aa: CASSESHLTGTNSPLHF